This T cell receptor beta chain was sequenced during a study of neurological immune-mediated disorders. The CDR3 runs to 14 residues. Germline CDR1 reads SGHTA; CDR2 reads FQGNSA. V lost 3 bases, J lost 6 bases, and 13 bases lay in between. From 2 million PBMCs stored at -80 C, the unsorted libraries were generated. MiXCR, run by TCRdb on the 5' RACE reads, gives a single entry per CDR3 protein. The data contain 25,000 to 35,000 distinct CDR3 sequences, around 3.4% of them singletons. This clonotype was counted ten times or more. The TCR comes from a young woman with multiple sclerosis. Sequenced input: PBMCs. This rearrangement joins TRBV7-2 to TRBJ2-3, with D possibly TRBD1 on 6 matching bases. In DNA, the CDR3 is TGTGCCAGCAGCTTGTCCCAGGGGAGCGATACGCAGTATTTT. Translation gives CASSLSQGSDTQYF.